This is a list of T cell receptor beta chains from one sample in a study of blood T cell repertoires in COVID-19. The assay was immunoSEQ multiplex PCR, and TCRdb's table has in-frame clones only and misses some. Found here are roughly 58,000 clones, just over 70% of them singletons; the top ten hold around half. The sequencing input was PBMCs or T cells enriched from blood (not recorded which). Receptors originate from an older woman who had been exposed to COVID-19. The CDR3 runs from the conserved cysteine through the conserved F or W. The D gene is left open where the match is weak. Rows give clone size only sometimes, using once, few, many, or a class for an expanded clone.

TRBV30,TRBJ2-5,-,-,CAWDAGMVGATQYF,TGTGCCTGGGACGCAGGGATGGTGGGTGCGACCCAGTACTTC
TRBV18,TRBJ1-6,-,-,CASRGLYNSPLHF,TGTGCCAGCAGGGGACTCTATAATTCACCCCTCCACTTT
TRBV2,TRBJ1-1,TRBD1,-,CASGTGTSEAFF,TGTGCCAGCGGGACAGGAACCTCTGAAGCTTTCTTT
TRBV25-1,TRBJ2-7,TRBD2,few,CASSLAGHEQYF,TGTGCCAGCAGTCTAGCGGGCCACGAGCAGTACTTC
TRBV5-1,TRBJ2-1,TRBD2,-,CASSGGSGGLSYNEQFF,TGCGCCAGCAGCGGGGGTAGCGGGGGCCTCTCCTACAATGAGCAGTTCTTC
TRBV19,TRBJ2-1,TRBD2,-,CASCKAGGSYNEQFF,TGTGCCAGTTGTAAGGCGGGAGGCTCCTACAATGAGCAGTTCTTC
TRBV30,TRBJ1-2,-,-,CAWSVAGSFLGYGYTF,TGTGCCTGGAGTGTGGCAGGCTCCTTTTTAGGTTATGGCTACACCTTC
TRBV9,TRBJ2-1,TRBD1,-,CASSVGLTGRPQNNEQFF,TGTGCCAGCAGCGTGGGGTTGACAGGGCGACCCCAAAACAATGAGCAGTTCTTC
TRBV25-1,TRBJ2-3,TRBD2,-,CASSELEREGADTQYF,TGTGCCAGCAGTGAATTGGAGCGGGAGGGCGCAGATACGCAGTATTTT
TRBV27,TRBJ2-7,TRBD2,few,CASSLSGSGGSLEQYF,TGTGCCAGCAGTTTATCGGGTAGCGGGGGGTCATTGGAGCAGTACTTC
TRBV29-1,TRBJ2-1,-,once,CSGGMGLGGNEQFF,TGCAGCGGCGGGATGGGACTTGGTGGTAATGAGCAGTTCTTC
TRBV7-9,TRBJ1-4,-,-,CASSLGGPFPPNEKLFF,TGTGCCAGCAGCTTAGGCGGGCCATTTCCTCCTAATGAAAAACTGTTTTTT
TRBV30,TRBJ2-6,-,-,CAWSHGPTPSGANVLTF,TGTGCCTGGAGCCATGGGCCTACTCCATCTGGGGCCAACGTCCTGACTTTC
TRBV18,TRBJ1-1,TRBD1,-,CASSPSWTGGMNTEAFF,TGTGCCAGCTCACCATCGTGGACAGGGGGCATGAACACTGAAGCTTTCTTT
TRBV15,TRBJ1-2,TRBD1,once,CATSSGTGGLGYGYTF,TGTGCCACCAGCAGCGGGACAGGGGGCTTAGGTTATGGCTACACCTTC
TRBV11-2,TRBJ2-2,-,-,CASSFGRGRNTGELFF,TGTGCCAGCAGCTTCGGGAGGGGGCGCAACACCGGGGAGCTGTTTTTT
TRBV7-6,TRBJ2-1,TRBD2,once,CASSLGTSGRAGSNEQFF,TGTGCCAGCAGCTTAGGGACTAGCGGGAGGGCCGGGTCCAATGAGCAGTTCTTC
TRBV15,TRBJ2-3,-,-,CATSTQTTVSTTTDTQYF,TGTGCCACCAGCACCCAAACGACAGTCTCTACGACCACAGATACGCAGTATTTT
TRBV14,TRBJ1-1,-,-,CASSQAISTEAFF,TGTGCCAGCAGCCAAGCTATCTCCACTGAAGCTTTCTTT
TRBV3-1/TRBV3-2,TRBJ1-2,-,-,CASSQKTRYGYTF,TGTGCCAGCAGCCAAAAAACACGCTATGGCTACACCTTC
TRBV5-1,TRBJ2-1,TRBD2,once,CASSTRIAGGHNEQFF,TGCGCCAGCAGCACCCGCATAGCGGGAGGGCACAATGAGCAGTTCTTC
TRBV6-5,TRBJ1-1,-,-,CASIPATLNTEAFF,TGTGCCAGCATTCCCGCAACACTGAACACTGAAGCTTTCTTT
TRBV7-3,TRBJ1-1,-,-,CASSLNGQTNTEAFF,TGTGCCAGCAGCTTAAATGGACAGACGAACACTGAAGCTTTCTTT
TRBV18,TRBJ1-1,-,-,CASSGLPTDFRGEAFF,TGTGCCAGCTCAGGACTTCCGACAGACTTCAGGGGTGAAGCTTTCTTT
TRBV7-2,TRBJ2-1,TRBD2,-,CASSLASGNEQFF,TGTGCCAGCAGCTTGGCTAGCGGCAATGAGCAGTTCTTC
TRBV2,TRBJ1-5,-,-,CASRYATGIHQPQHF,TGTGCCAGCAGATACGCAACAGGGATTCATCAGCCCCAGCATTTT
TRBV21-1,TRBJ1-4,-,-,CASNLRQPNEKLFF,TGTGCCAGCAACTTGAGACAGCCGAATGAAAAACTGTTTTTT
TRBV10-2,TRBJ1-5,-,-,CASSESGRRNGNQPQHF,TGCGCCAGCAGTGAGTCCGGTAGACGGAACGGGAATCAGCCCCAGCATTTT
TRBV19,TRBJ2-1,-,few,CASSISRGVSNEQFF,TGTGCCAGTAGTATTTCTCGCGGCGTTTCCAATGAGCAGTTCTTC
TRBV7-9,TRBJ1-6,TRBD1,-,CASDVTGTGYDSPLHF,TGTGCCAGCGATGTAACCGGGACAGGGTACGATTCACCCCTCCACTTT
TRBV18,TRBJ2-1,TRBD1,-,CASSPGQAYNEQFF,TGTGCCAGCTCACCGGGACAGGCATACAATGAGCAGTTCTTC
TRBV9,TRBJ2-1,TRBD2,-,CASSGRLSGRSSYNEQFF,TGTGCCAGCAGCGGAAGACTTAGCGGGAGGAGCTCCTACAATGAGCAGTTCTTC